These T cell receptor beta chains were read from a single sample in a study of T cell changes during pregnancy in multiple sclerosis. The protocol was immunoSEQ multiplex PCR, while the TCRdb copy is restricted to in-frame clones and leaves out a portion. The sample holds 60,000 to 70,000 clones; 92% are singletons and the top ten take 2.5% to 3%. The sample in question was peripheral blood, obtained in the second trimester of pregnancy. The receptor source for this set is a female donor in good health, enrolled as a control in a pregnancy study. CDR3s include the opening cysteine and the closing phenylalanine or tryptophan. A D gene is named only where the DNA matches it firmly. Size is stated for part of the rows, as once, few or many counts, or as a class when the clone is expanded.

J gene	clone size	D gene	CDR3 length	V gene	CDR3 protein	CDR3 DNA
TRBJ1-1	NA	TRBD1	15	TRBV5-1	CASSFLTGMNTEAFF	TGCGCCAGCAGCTTTTTGACAGGGATGAACACTGAAGCTTTCTTT
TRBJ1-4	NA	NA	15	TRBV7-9	CASSPTGSTNEKLFF	TGTGCCAGCAGCCCTACAGGATCAACTAATGAAAAACTGTTTTTT
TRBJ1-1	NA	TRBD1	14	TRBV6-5	CASSYGTAYTEAFF	TGTGCCAGCAGTTACGGGACAGCCTACACTGAAGCTTTCTTT
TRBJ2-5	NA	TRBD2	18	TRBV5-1	CASSLWVASGGIRETQYF	TGCGCCAGCAGCTTGTGGGTCGCTAGCGGGGGGATACGTGAGACCCAGTACTTC
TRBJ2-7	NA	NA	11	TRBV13	CASSSLYEQYF	TGTGCCAGCAGCTCCCTCTACGAGCAGTACTTC
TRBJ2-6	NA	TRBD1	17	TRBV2	CASRGGQGRTGANVLTF	TGTGCCAGCAGGGGGGGACAGGGTCGGACTGGGGCCAACGTCCTGACTTTC
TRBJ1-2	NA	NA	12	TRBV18	CASSEGPYGYTF	TGTGCCAGCTCGGAGGGCCCGTATGGCTACACCTTC
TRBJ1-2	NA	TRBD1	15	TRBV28	CASIDRGTGSYGYTF	TGTGCCAGCATTGACCGTGGGACAGGGTCCTATGGCTACACCTTC
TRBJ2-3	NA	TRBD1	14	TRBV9	CASSPSTGSDTQYF	TGTGCCAGCAGCCCCTCGACAGGGTCAGATACGCAGTATTTT
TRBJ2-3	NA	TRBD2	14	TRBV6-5	CASSSAGGTDTQYF	TGTGCCAGCAGTTCCGCGGGAGGCACAGATACGCAGTATTTT
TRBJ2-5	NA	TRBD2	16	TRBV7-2	CASSLVGTSVQETQYF	TGTGCCAGCAGCTTAGTTGGGACTAGCGTACAAGAGACCCAGTACTTC
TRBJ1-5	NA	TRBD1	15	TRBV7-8	CASSLRGTANQPQHF	TGTGCCAGCAGCTTAAGGGGGACAGCTAATCAGCCCCAGCATTTT
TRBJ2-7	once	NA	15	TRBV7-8	CASSLVFSGSYEQYF	TGTGCCAGCAGCTTAGTGTTCTCGGGATCCTACGAGCAGTACTTC
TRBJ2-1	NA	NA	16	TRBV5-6	CASSLGGQGGYNEQFF	TGTGCCAGCAGCCTCGGAGGCCAGGGGGGCTACAATGAGCAGTTCTTC
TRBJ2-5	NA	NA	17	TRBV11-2	CASSLGFASAYQETQYF	TGTGCCAGCAGCTTAGGATTTGCTAGTGCGTACCAAGAGACCCAGTACTTC
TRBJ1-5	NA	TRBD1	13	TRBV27	CASSQGVFRPQHF	TGTGCCAGCAGCCAGGGGGTTTTCCGGCCCCAGCATTTT
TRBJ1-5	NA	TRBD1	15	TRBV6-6	CASSTRTGAGQPQHF	TGTGCCAGCAGTACACGAACAGGGGCGGGCCAGCCCCAGCATTTT
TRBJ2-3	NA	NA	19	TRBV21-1	CASSNQHSRQGAIADTQYF	TGTGCCAGCAGCAACCAACACAGCCGTCAGGGGGCTATCGCAGATACGCAGTATTTT
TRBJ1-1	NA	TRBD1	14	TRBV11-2	CASSLDRVNTEAFF	TGTGCCAGCAGCCTCGACAGGGTGAACACTGAAGCTTTCTTT
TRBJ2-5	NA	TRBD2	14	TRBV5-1	CASSSSGGAETQYF	TGCGCCAGCAGCTCTAGCGGGGGGGCCGAGACCCAGTACTTC
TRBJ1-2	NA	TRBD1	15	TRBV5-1	CASSQGGQANYGYTF	TGCGCCAGCAGCCAGGGGGGCCAAGCTAACTATGGCTACACCTTC
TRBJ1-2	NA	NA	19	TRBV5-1	CASSLAGREVSWEGYGYTF	TGCGCCAGCAGCTTGGCCGGTAGGGAAGTGAGCTGGGAGGGCTATGGCTACACCTTC
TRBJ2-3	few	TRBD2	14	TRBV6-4	CASSPSGGTDTQYF	TGTGCCAGCAGTCCTAGCGGGGGCACAGATACGCAGTATTTT
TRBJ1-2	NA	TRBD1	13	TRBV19	CASSNRGDYGYTF	TGTGCCAGTAGTAACAGGGGGGACTATGGCTACACCTTC
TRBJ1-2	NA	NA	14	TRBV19	CASTSKRGSGSYTF	TGTGCCAGTACCTCTAAGAGAGGGTCGGGGAGCTACACCTTC
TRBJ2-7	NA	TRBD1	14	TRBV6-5	CASSVTGARWEQYF	TGTGCCAGCAGTGTGACAGGGGCGAGGTGGGAGCAGTACTTC
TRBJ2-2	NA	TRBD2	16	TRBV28	CASSPILAPNTGELFF	TGTGCCAGCAGCCCGATACTAGCGCCGAACACCGGGGAGCTGTTTTTT
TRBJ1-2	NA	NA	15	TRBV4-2	CASSQDRGIGYGYTF	TGTGCCAGCAGCCAAGATAGGGGGATAGGCTATGGCTACACCTTC
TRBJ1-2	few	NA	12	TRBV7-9	CASGALDGGYTF	TGTGCCAGCGGGGCCTTGGATGGCGGCTACACCTTC
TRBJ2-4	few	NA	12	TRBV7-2	CASSLLRDIQYF	TGTGCCAGCAGCTTATTGCGAGACATTCAGTACTTC
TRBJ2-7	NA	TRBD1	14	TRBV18	CASSPRTGPYEQYF	TGTGCCAGCTCACCAAGGACAGGACCCTACGAGCAGTACTTC
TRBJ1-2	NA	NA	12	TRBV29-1	CSVERVAYGYTF	TGCAGCGTTGAACGAGTTGCTTATGGCTACACCTTC
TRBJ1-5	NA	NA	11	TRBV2	CASSRDQPQHF	TGTGCCAGCAGTCGAGATCAGCCCCAGCATTTT
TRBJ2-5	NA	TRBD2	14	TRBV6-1	CASRSRGVQETQYF	TGTGCCAGCAGGAGCCGGGGGGTCCAAGAGACCCAGTACTTC
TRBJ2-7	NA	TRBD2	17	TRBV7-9	CASSSGTSGSPTYEQYF	TGTGCCAGCAGCTCGGGGACTAGCGGGAGCCCTACCTACGAGCAGTACTTC
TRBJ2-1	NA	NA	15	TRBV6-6	CASSIRVPSYNEQFF	TGTGCCAGCAGTATACGGGTCCCCTCCTACAATGAGCAGTTCTTC
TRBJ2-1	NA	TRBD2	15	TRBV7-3	CASSSWAGGPDEQFF	TGTGCCAGCAGCTCATGGGCGGGAGGGCCAGACGAGCAGTTCTTC
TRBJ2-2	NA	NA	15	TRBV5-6	CASSSSGRRAGELFF	TGTGCCAGCAGCTCCTCGGGCCGGCGGGCCGGGGAGCTGTTTTTT
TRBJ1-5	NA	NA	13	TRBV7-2	CASSLDSGQPQHF	TGTGCCAGCAGCTTAGACAGTGGCCAGCCCCAGCATTTT
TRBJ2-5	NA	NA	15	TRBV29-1	CSVGVGTGRQETQYF	TGCAGCGTTGGTGTCGGCACAGGGCGCCAAGAGACCCAGTACTTC
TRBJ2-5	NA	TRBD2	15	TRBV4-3	CASSPSTSGSETQYF	TGCGCCAGCAGCCCTTCGACTAGCGGGAGTGAGACCCAGTACTTC
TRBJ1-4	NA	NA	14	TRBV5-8	CASSSGRGSEKLFF	TGTGCCAGCAGCTCAGGGCGGGGTAGTGAAAAACTGTTTTTT
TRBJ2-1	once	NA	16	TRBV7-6	CASSSAPGSLGSEQFF	TGTGCCAGCAGCTCAGCTCCCGGGTCCCTGGGGAGTGAGCAGTTCTTC
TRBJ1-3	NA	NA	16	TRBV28	CASTDGGAVSGNTIYF	TGTGCCAGCACGGATGGGGGCGCGGTGTCTGGAAACACCATATATTTT
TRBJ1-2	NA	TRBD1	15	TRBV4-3	CASSQETGGGYGYTF	TGCGCCAGCAGCCAAGAGACAGGGGGCGGCTATGGCTACACCTTC
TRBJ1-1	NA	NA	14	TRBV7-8	CASTPRQGPTEAFF	TGTGCCAGCACCCCACGGCAGGGCCCCACTGAAGCTTTCTTT